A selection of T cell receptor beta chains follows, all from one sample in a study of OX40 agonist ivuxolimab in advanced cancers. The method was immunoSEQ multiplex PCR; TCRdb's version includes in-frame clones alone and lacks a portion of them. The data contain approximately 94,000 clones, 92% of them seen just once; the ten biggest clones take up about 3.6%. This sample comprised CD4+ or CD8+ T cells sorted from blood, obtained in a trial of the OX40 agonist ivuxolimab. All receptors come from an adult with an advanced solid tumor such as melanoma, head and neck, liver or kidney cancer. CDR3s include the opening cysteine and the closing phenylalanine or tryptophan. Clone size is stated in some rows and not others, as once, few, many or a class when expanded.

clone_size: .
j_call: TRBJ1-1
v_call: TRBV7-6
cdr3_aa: CASSLAPDRNTEAFF

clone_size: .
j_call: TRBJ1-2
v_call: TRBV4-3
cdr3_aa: CASSPRTGEGYTF

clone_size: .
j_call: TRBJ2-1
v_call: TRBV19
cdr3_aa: CASSIPRDYFDEQFF

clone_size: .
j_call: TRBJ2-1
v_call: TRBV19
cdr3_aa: CASSHTGGGFNEQFF

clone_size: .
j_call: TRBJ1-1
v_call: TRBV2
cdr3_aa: CASRGTEAFF

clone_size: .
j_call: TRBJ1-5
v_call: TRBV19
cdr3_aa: CASSPPTGVGNQPQHF

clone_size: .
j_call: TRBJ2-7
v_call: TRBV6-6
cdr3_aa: CASSYSAGGLFYEQYF

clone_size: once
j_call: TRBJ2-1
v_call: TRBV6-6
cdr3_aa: CASSYSPGGSYNEQFF

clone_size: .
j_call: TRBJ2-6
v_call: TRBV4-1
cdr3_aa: CASSQEGRGSGANVLTF

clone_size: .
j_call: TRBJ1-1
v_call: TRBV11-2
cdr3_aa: CASSERNSGGTEAFF

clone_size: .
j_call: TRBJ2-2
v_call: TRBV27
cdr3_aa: CASSLSGGAGRTGELFF

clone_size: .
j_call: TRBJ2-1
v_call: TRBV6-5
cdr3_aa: CASSSSIREQFF

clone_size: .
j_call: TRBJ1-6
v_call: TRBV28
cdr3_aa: CASSLRETAGSPLHF

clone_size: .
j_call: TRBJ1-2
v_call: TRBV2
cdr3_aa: CASIPQNAGYTF

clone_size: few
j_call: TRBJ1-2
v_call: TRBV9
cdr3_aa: CASSEGTDYGYTF

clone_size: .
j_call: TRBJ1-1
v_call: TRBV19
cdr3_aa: CASSPRVGRSDTEAFF

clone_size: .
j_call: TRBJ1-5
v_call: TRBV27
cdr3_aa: CASSPGAAGQPQHF

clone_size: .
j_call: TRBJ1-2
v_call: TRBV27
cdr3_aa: CASSLSRTNYGYTF

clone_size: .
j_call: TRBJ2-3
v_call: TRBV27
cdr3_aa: CASSLYYVRSTDTQYF

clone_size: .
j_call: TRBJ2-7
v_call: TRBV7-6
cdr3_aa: CASSLGQGIYEQYF

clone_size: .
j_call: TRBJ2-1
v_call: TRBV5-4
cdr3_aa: CASSLVSGGTNNEQFF

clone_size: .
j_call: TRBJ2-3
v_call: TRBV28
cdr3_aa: CASSFRTSGSTDTQYF

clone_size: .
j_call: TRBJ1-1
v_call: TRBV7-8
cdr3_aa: CASSLRTGFFTEAFF

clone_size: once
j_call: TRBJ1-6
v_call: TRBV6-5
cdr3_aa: CASRHEGWRDSPLHF